Each of the 31 T cell receptor beta chains below was sequenced from the same sample in a study of HIV-infected patients and healthy controls (dated by TCRdb to the mid-2010s). Library preparation employed 5' RACE. The listed sequencing device is Illumina MiSeq. Reverse transcription of around 450 ng RNA was performed with SuperScript III using primers directed against the alpha and beta constant regions. Separate alpha and beta chain libraries were generated by chain-specific third strand synthesis with multiplexing indices. TCRdb took the public reads, trimmed them with fastp at Q25, ran MiXCR for clone calling and kept in-frame beta chains. Entries are consolidated by CDR3 protein sequence, retaining the most common genes and DNA. The sample table lists approximately 300 distinct CDR3 sequences, about 77% of them with a count of one. The ten biggest clones cover less than 45% of the sample. Follow-up blood from HIV-infected patients was collected roughly three months, about 14 weeks, after antiretroviral therapy began. Whole blood was used without fractionating the cells, so the repertoire represented all peripheral T cells without sorting.

This sample comprised blood, obtained during antiretroviral therapy. The receptors here all came from an adult with HIV infection.

As to this clonotype: This beta chain is an off-target read within a library intended for alpha chains, so its frequency means little. V and J are TRBV5-4 and TRBJ2-3; 11 nucleotides line up with TRBD1. The CDR3 loop spans 17 amino acids. CDR1 and CDR2 (germline): SGHNT, YYREEE (reference sequence). V lost 0 bases, J lost 5 bases, and 8 bases stayed unmatched. CDR3 coding DNA: TGTGCCAGCAGCTTGGAGGGTTGGACAGGGGGCCAAGATACGCAGTATTTT. Translated, it gives CASSLEGWTGGQDTQYF.

A note on this clonotype: Found in a library prepared for alpha chains, this beta chain is an off-target read, and its abundance has little meaning. V gene TRBV19 combines with J gene TRBJ2-1; 9 bases match TRBD1. Per the germline V gene, CDR1 is LNHDA and CDR2 is SQIVND (reference sequence). V lost 1 base to trimming and J lost 10 bases; unmatched junction nucleotides: 2. The CDR3 is 13 amino acids. In DNA form, the CDR3 reads TGTGCCAGTAGTATAGTACAGGGGGCAGAGCAGTTCTTC. Translation: CASSIVQGAEQFF.

Comment on this clonotype: As an off-target read in a library built for alpha chains, this beta chain has a frequency of little significance. The chain recombines TRBV6-5 with TRBJ2-1; tentative D call: TRBD2 (7 bases). The V end was cut by 2 bases, the J end by 8 bases, with 13 bases between. The CDR3 totals 14 residues. Germline assignment: CDR1 MNHEY and CDR2 SVGAGI. The CDR3 coding sequence is TGTGCCAGCAGTTACGGGGGGGGCGGGTATGAGCAGTTCTTC. It translates to CASSYGGGGYEQFF.

Worth noting for this clonotype: Because the library targeted alpha chains, this beta chain is an off-target read whose size means little. The rearrangement links TRBV7-6 to TRBJ2-1, with D unresolved. Germline V gives CDR1 SGHVS, CDR2 FNYEAQ. V lost 5 bases and J 1 base, leaving 12 bases between the germline ends. This CDR3 spans 15 amino acids. CDR3 sequence: CASSLQTESYNEQFF. The DNA of the CDR3 is TGTGCCAGCAGCCTCCAAACGGAATCCTACAATGAGCAGTTCTTC.

As to this clonotype: The library was built for alpha chains, so this beta chain is an off-target read and its size means little. J is TRBJ2-3 and V is TRBV11-2; no clear D gene. The V end was cut by 1 base, the J end by 2 bases, with 4 bases between. The CDR3 spans 13 residues. Germline CDR1 reads SGHAT; CDR2 reads FQNNGV. The CDR3 DNA follows: TGTGCCAGCAGCTTAGGGTTCACAGATACGCAGTATTTT. Amino acids: CASSLGFTDTQYF.

By share of the sample, this clonotype is hyperexpanded. In a library made to pick up alpha chains, this beta chain is a stray read with a size that means little. The chain couples TRBV4-1 to TRBJ1-1; D remains ambiguous. This CDR3 region has 14 residues. The ends were cut back, 1 base at V and 5 bases at J, with 11 bases in the middle. Germline loops: CDR1 MGHRA, CDR2 YSYEKL. The CDR3 loop reads CASSQGVGLTEAFF. The CDR3 coding sequence is TGCGCCAGCAGCCAAGGGGTAGGGTTGACTGAAGCTTTCTTT.

Worth noting for this clonotype: This beta chain is a stray sequence in a library constructed for alpha chains; its clone size is not meaningful. V gene TRBV30 combines with J gene TRBJ2-6; D gene uncertain. V was clipped by 6 bases and J by 1 base, with 10 bases between them. The CDR3 contains 14 residues. Germline assignment: CDR1 GTSNPN and CDR2 SVGIG (reference sequence). The CDR3 DNA is TGTGCCTGCCATCCCACTTCTGGGGCCAACGTCCTGACTTTC. Translated, it gives CACHPTSGANVLTF.

This clonotype came up a few times. This beta chain was picked up by a library intended for alpha chains and is off target, so its count carries little meaning. The chain has TRBV10-2 and TRBJ2-5; 7 bases are shared with TRBD2. The junction had 6 bases not matched to a gene; V was cut back by 6 bases and J by 5 bases. This CDR3 spans 13 amino acids. Germline-derived CDR1 and CDR2 are WSHSY and SAAADI. The DNA of the CDR3 is TGCGCCAGCAGGTTGGCGGGGGACGAGACCCAGTACTTC. It codes for CASRLAGDETQYF.

This clonotype was picked up a small number of times. A library made for alpha chains picked up this beta chain off target, so its size means little. The chain carries TRBV28 and TRBJ2-7; D remains unclear. The CDR3 consists of 15 residues. Germline values: CDR1 MDHEN, CDR2 SYDVKM. The V end was cut by 3 bases, the J end by 0 bases, with 12 bases between. In nucleotides, the CDR3 is TGTGCCAGCAGTTTTGAGAACAGCCCCTCCTACGAGCAGTACTTC. Amino acid sequence: CASSFENSPSYEQYF.

With regard to this clonotype: With the library built for alpha chains, this beta chain is off target and its frequency is not meaningful. The chain employs TRBV2 and TRBJ2-7, with D possibly TRBD2 on 5 matching bases. The CDR3 contains 16 residues. V was trimmed by 2 bases and J by 4 bases, leaving 18 bases between them. In germline, CDR1 is SNHLY, CDR2 FYNNEI. The CDR3 nucleotides read TGTGCCAGCAGTGAACTCGGACTCGTCTTGGGATACGAGCAGTACTTC. Residues: CASSELGLVLGYEQYF.

About this clonotype: This beta chain is an off-target read within a library intended for alpha chains, so its frequency means little. V gene TRBV7-6 combines with J gene TRBJ2-5, with TRBD2 identical over 10 bases. Germline CDR1 and CDR2: SGHVS and FNYEAQ. The V gene end was trimmed by 2 bases and the J gene end by 5 bases; junction bases not matched to a gene: 5. The length of the CDR3 is 15 residues. The CDR3 DNA reads as TGTGCCAGCAGCTTACGAGCGGGAGGGCCGGAGACCCAGTACTTC. The encoded protein is CASSLRAGGPETQYF.

Of note for this clonotype: This beta chain represents an off-target read in a library built for alpha chains; its size is of limited meaning. The chain recombines TRBV29-1 with TRBJ1-2; D is undetermined. CDR1 is SQVTM and CDR2 is ANQGSEA in the germline V gene. Trimming cost V 3 bases and J 6 bases, with 8 bases left between them. CDR3 size: 11 residues. The CDR3 loop is CSVDDGNGYTF. The CDR3 DNA reads TGCAGCGTTGATGATGGGAATGGCTACACCTTC.

Of note for this clonotype: The library was built for alpha chains, so this beta chain is an off-target read and its size means little. The V and J genes are TRBV5-1 and TRBJ1-2; TRBD1 aligns across 9 bases. Germline V gives CDR1 SGHRS, CDR2 YFSETQ. The V segment lost 0 bases and the J segment 7 bases; nucleotides outside the gene matches: 7. This CDR3 comprises 15 residues. The CDR3 DNA reads as TGCGCCAGCAGCTTGGCGGACAGGGGCGCTGGTGGCTACACCTTC. As protein: CASSLADRGAGGYTF.

This clonotype was detected a few times. This beta chain turned up in a library designed for alpha chains; as an off-target read, its abundance says little. V is TRBV29-1 and J is TRBJ2-7, with 7 bases identical to TRBD1. The CDR3 sequence is 13 residues long. J gave up 0 bases and V 6 bases, and 5 bases lay outside the gene matches. Germline loops: CDR1 SQVTM, CDR2 ANQGSEA. Here the CDR3 reads CSVVGQLSYEQYF. CDR3 DNA: TGCAGCGTGGTGGGACAGCTCTCCTACGAGCAGTACTTC.

This clonotype was found once. A library prepared for alpha chains yielded this beta chain as an off-target read; its size is of little meaning. J is TRBJ1-5 and V is TRBV6-5, with 9 bases identical to TRBD1. This CDR3 comprises 14 residues. The junction had 4 bases not matched to a gene; V was cut back by 5 bases and J by 5 bases. In germline, CDR1 is MNHEY, CDR2 SVGAGI. Written as DNA, the CDR3 is TGTGCCAGCAGTCTAGGACAGGGGCATCAGCCCCAGCATTTT. Translated: CASSLGQGHQPQHF.

As to this clonotype: The size of this beta chain means little, since it is a stray read in a library made for alpha chains. The chain couples TRBV5-1 to TRBJ2-7; 7 nucleotides agree with TRBD1. The CDR3 spans 13 residues. In germline, CDR1 is SGHRS, CDR2 YFSETQ. J was trimmed by 6 bases and V by 0 bases; bases with no gene match: 3. This CDR3 is CASSLGQGSEQYF. Written as DNA, the CDR3 is TGCGCCAGCAGCTTGGGACAGGGAAGCGAGCAGTACTTC.

This clonotype was counted a few times. Since it is a stray read in a library aimed at alpha chains, this beta chain has a size that is not meaningful. This rearrangement joins TRBV10-3 to TRBJ2-7, with D maybe TRBD1 (5 bases). Trimming stripped 4 bases from V and 2 bases from J, with 9 bases between. This CDR3 spans 13 amino acids. The germline V gene has CDR1 ENHRY and CDR2 SYGVKD. The CDR3 is CAISANRTYEQYF. CDR3 DNA sequence: TGTGCCATCAGTGCCAACAGGACCTACGAGCAGTACTTC.

A note on this clonotype: The library was built for alpha chains, so this beta chain is an off-target read and its size means little. The V and J genes are TRBV14 and TRBJ1-1; D not certain. The CDR3 covers 13 residues. The germline V and J ends were trimmed by 4 bases and 0 bases, with 6 bases remaining between them. Germline V gives CDR1 SGHDN, CDR2 FVKESK. The CDR3 coding sequence is TGTGCCAGCAGCCGTACAGTGAACACTGAAGCTTTCTTT. It yields the protein CASSRTVNTEAFF.

This clonotype came up once. This beta chain is an off-target read within a library intended for alpha chains, so its frequency means little. This chain joins TRBV11-2 and TRBJ2-5; 8 bases line up with TRBD1. This CDR3 comprises 15 residues. After removal of 5 bases from V and 5 bases from J, the junction contained 10 bases not matched to a gene. In germline, CDR1 is SGHAT, CDR2 FQNNGV. The CDR3 sequence: CASSPTGVVIETQYF. DNA for the CDR3: TGTGCCAGCAGCCCGACAGGGGTCGTTATCGAGACCCAGTACTTC.

This clonotype was seen a few times. This beta chain is an unintended read in a library built for alpha chains; its size means little. This chain joins TRBV28 and TRBJ2-3; D is uncertain. The CDR3 has 12 residues. From germline, CDR1 is MDHEN and CDR2 SYDVKM. V dropped 5 bases and J dropped 3 bases, with 6 bases sitting between them. The CDR3 region is CASSDPTDTQYF. CDR3 sequence (DNA): TGTGCCAGCAGTGACCCTACAGATACGCAGTATTTT.

About this clonotype itself: Since the library was made to target alpha chains, this beta chain is a stray read and its abundance is not meaningful. V is TRBV7-9 and J is TRBJ2-5; no clear D gene. With 1 base removed from V and 5 bases from J, the gap between germline ends came to 2 bases. The length of the CDR3 is 11 residues. The germline gives CDR1 SEHNR, CDR2 FQNEAQ (reference sequence). CDR3 sequence reads: CASSLVETQYF. The CDR3 coding sequence is TGTGCCAGCAGCTTAGTTGAGACCCAGTACTTC.

The count of this clonotype is one. This beta chain lies outside the target of a library built for alpha chains; its clone size means little. CDR3 nucleotides: TGCAGTGCTAGAGAGTGGCATGACCAGGATACGCAGTATTTT. Translated: CSAREWHDQDTQYF. This chain links TRBV20-1 with TRBJ2-3, with unresolved D. The germline gives CDR1 DFQATT, CDR2 SNEGSKA (reference sequence). V was trimmed by 0 bases and J by 6 bases, leaving 13 bases between them. CDR3 length: 14 amino acids.

As to this clonotype: Because the library targeted alpha chains, this beta chain is an off-target read whose size means little. The V gene is TRBV2, the J gene TRBJ1-1; D gene ambiguous. CDR1 and CDR2 from the germline V gene are SNHLY and FYNNEI. Trimming left V 3 bases short and J 1 base short, with 6 bases between. The CDR3 totals 13 residues. The DNA of the CDR3 is TGTGCCAGCAGTGATGCTGGGAACACTGAAGCTTTCTTT. Its protein is CASSDAGNTEAFF.

On this clonotype: In a library made to pick up alpha chains, this beta chain is a stray read with a size that means little. This chain joins TRBV11-2 and TRBJ1-1; D is ambiguous. V was pared by 4 bases and J by 8 bases, with 11 bases between. From germline, CDR1 is SGHAT and CDR2 FQNNGV. This CDR3 is 12 amino acids long. In nucleotides, the CDR3 is TGTGCCAGCAGCTCGGCAGCCAGCGAAGCTTTCTTT. This gives the protein CASSSAASEAFF.

As concerns this clonotype: Because the library targeted alpha chains, this beta chain is an off-target read whose size means little. V usage is TRBV20-1 and J usage is TRBJ2-7; D gene unclear. V was cut by 0 bases and J by 4 bases, with 13 bases left in between. Looked up from germline, CDR1 is DFQATT and CDR2 is SNEGSKA (reference sequence). This CDR3 is built from 14 residues. The CDR3 coding sequence is TGCAGTGCTAGAGATAGTGGGTTGTCGTACGAGCAGTACTTC. Amino acids: CSARDSGLSYEQYF.

A remark on this clonotype: A library prepared for alpha chains yielded this beta chain as an off-target read; its size is of little meaning. The CDR3 DNA reads as TGTGCCAGCAGTTCCCTGGACGGTGGCTATGGCTACACCTTC. Protein product: CASSSLDGGYGYTF. V usage is TRBV28 and J usage is TRBJ1-2, with unresolved D. Trimming removed 4 bases at V and 4 bases at J, with 13 bases between. This CDR3 contains 14 residues. CDR1 and CDR2 from the germline V gene are MDHEN and SYDVKM.

Note on this clonotype: Being off target in a library aimed at alpha chains, this beta chain has a size of little meaning. V and J are TRBV7-2 and TRBJ2-2; D is unclear. This CDR3 is built from 14 residues. Germline assignment: CDR1 SGHTA and CDR2 FQGNSA. V lost 5 bases, J lost 6 bases, and 13 bases lay in between. The DNA of the CDR3 is TGTGCCAGCAGCCCCAGGCCTTCGGCCGGGGAGCTGTTTTTT. As protein: CASSPRPSAGELFF.

Comments on this clonotype: The library was designed around alpha chains, so this beta chain is a stray read whose abundance carries little weight. The chain recombines TRBV9 with TRBJ1-2, with 8 bases matching TRBD1. Germline CDR1 SGDLS, CDR2 YYNGEE. V shed 4 bases, J shed 6 bases, and the junction held 8 bases outside the gene matches. The CDR3 runs to 14 residues. The CDR3 reads CASSTRGRVDGYTF. The CDR3 DNA is TGTGCCAGCAGCACCAGGGGGCGAGTTGATGGCTACACCTTC. The full variable domain, in which reference TRBV9 and TRBJ1-2 provide the parts outside the CDR3, is DSGVTQTPKHLITATGQRVTLRCSPRSGDLSVYWYQQSLDQGLQFLIQYYNGEERAKGNILERFSAQQFPDLHSELNLSSLELGDSALYFCASSTRGRVDGYTFGSGTRLTVV.

Concerning this clonotype itself: This beta chain is off target for a library built for alpha chains, so its abundance means little. The J gene is TRBJ1-3, the V gene TRBV12-3 or TRBV12-4; D gene unclear. The germline V and J ends were trimmed by 5 bases and 4 bases, with 12 bases remaining between them. This CDR3 is 14 amino acids long. CDR3 amino acids: CASSPWTLGNTIYF. The CDR3 DNA sequence: TGTGCCAGCAGTCCATGGACCCTGGGAAACACCATATATTTT.

Concerning this clonotype itself: This beta chain is off target for a library built for alpha chains, so its abundance means little. The CDR3 nucleotides are TGTGCCAGCAGCTTAAGTCCGGCGGAGGGGCCAGATACGCAGTATTTT. Protein sequence: CASSLSPAEGPDTQYF. This chain links TRBV7-3 with TRBJ2-3; possible D gene TRBD2, 6 bases. The CDR3 totals 16 residues. From germline, CDR1 is SGHTA and CDR2 FQGTGA. V lost 1 base and J lost 4, with 15 bases in between.

A word on this clonotype: This beta chain came through as a stray read in a library set up for alpha chains, and its size says little. J is TRBJ1-1 and V is TRBV6-5, with D tentatively TRBD1 (5 bases). The V end lost 4 bases, the J end lost 1 base, and 7 bases lay between the germline ends. The CDR3 has 13 amino acids. CDR1 is MNHEY, CDR2 SVGAGI, per germline. CDR3 sequence reads: CASSLGRNTEAFF. CDR3 DNA: TGTGCCAGCAGTTTGGGACGGAACACTGAAGCTTTCTTT.